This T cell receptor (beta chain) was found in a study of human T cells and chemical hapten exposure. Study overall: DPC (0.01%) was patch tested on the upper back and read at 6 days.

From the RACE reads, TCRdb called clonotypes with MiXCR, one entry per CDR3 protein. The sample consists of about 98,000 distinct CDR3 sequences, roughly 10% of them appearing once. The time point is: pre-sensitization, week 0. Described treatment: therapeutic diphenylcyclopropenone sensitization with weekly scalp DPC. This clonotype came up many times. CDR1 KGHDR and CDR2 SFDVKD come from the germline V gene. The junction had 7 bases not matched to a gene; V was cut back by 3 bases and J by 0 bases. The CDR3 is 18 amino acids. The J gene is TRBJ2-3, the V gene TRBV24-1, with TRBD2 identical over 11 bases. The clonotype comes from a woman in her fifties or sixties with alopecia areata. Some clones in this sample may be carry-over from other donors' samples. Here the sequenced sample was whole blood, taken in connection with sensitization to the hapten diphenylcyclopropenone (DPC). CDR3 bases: TGTGCCACCAGTGATGCGGGACTAGCGGAATCTAGCACAGATACGCAGTATTTT. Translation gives CATSDAGLAESSTDTQYF.